These T cell receptor beta chains were read from a single sample in a study of CD4 T cells in relation to SARS-CoV-2 and coronaviruses. Profiling relied on immunoSEQ multiplex PCR, and the TCRdb table lists in-frame clones only, not all of them. Counted here are 16,000 or so clones, over 65% occurring once; the ten biggest clones make up 7.5% to 10%. These TCRs' antigens remain unknown. Sequences were obtained from CD4+ T cells from PBMCs, cultured in vitro. These receptors all stem from a human donor in good health. CDR3s include the opening cysteine and the closing phenylalanine or tryptophan. A D gene is named only where the DNA matches it firmly. Rows may omit the clone size; those that give it use once, few, many or a size class.

TRBV7-3	.	TRBJ2-1	TRBD2	CASSSQLAGSYNEQFF	TGTGCCAGCAGCTCACAGCTAGCGGGCTCCTACAATGAGCAGTTCTTC
TRBV27	.	TRBJ2-1	TRBD2	CASSFLAGGPPSYNEQFF	TGTGCCAGCAGTTTCCTAGCGGGAGGGCCCCCCTCCTACAATGAGCAGTTCTTC
TRBV7-8	once	TRBJ2-3	.	CASSLVTFTDTQYF	TGTGCCAGCAGCTTAGTGACTTTCACAGATACGCAGTATTTT
TRBV3-1/TRBV3-2	.	TRBJ1-2	TRBD1	CASSQPTGGYGYTF	TGTGCCAGCAGCCAACCAACAGGGGGCTATGGCTACACCTTC
TRBV30	.	TRBJ1-5	.	CAWSVAGLHSNQPQHF	TGTGCCTGGAGTGTTGCCGGGTTGCATAGCAATCAGCCCCAGCATTTT
TRBV5-4	.	TRBJ2-7	.	CASSLASGAGAPYEQYF	TGTGCCAGCAGCTTGGCTAGCGGTGCAGGGGCCCCCTACGAGCAGTACTTC
TRBV10-3	.	TRBJ2-2	TRBD2	CAIRKGLAGNTGELFF	TGTGCCATCAGGAAGGGACTAGCGGGAAACACCGGGGAGCTGTTTTTT
TRBV30	.	TRBJ1-2	.	CAWYTNYGYTF	TGTGCCTGGTACACGAACTATGGCTACACCTTC
TRBV5-6	once	TRBJ2-7	TRBD2	CASSGGLAHEQYF	TGTGCCAGCAGCGGGGGACTAGCCCACGAGCAGTACTTC
TRBV5-4	.	TRBJ1-4	TRBD1	CASSLGTGSNEKLFF	TGTGCCAGCAGCTTGGGGACAGGAAGTAATGAAAAACTGTTTTTT
TRBV19	.	TRBJ1-5	TRBD1	CASNTGTGVGQPQHF	TGTGCCAGTAATACCGGGACAGGGGTGGGGCAGCCCCAGCATTTT
TRBV5-1	.	TRBJ1-3	.	CASSSDASRTGNTIYF	TGCGCCAGCAGCTCGGACGCTTCGAGGACTGGAAACACCATATATTTT
TRBV6-1	few	TRBJ2-1	.	CASSEFYEQFF	TGTGCCAGCAGTGAATTCTATGAGCAGTTCTTC
TRBV24-1	.	TRBJ2-7	.	CATSERTAPNEQYF	TGTGCCACCAGTGAGAGGACCGCTCCCAACGAGCAGTACTTC
TRBV18	.	TRBJ1-4	TRBD1	CASSPGQGEKLFF	TGTGCCAGCTCACCGGGACAGGGTGAAAAACTGTTTTTT
TRBV12-2	.	TRBJ1-1	.	CASRSDRATEAFF	TGTGCAAGTCGCTCGGACAGGGCCACTGAAGCTTTCTTT
TRBV19	.	TRBJ1-1	.	CASRTLEGHGEAFF	TGTGCCAGTAGGACTTTAGAGGGGCATGGTGAAGCTTTCTTT
TRBV2	few	TRBJ1-2	.	CASSPRVGGYTF	TGTGCCAGCAGTCCCCGGGTCGGTGGCTACACCTTC
TRBV7-8	.	TRBJ1-1	TRBD1	CASSFVDRGGTEAFF	TGTGCCAGCAGCTTTGTTGACAGGGGGGGCACTGAAGCTTTCTTT
TRBV29-1	.	TRBJ1-5	.	CSVDVSPVSLQPQHF	TGCAGCGTTGATGTGTCGCCAGTATCTCTTCAGCCCCAGCATTTT
TRBV6-6	.	TRBJ1-4	.	CASSYGAATNEKLFF	TGTGCCAGCAGTTACGGCGCAGCAACTAATGAAAAACTGTTTTTT
TRBV19	.	TRBJ1-2	TRBD1	CASRGRQGFGYTF	TGTGCCAGTAGGGGAAGACAGGGGTTCGGCTACACCTTC
TRBV13	.	TRBJ1-2	TRBD1	CASSFGWIVPGQGKGYTF	TGTGCCAGCAGCTTCGGCTGGATTGTCCCGGGACAGGGGAAGGGCTACACCTTC
TRBV12-5	.	TRBJ1-5	.	CASGLVLKGSEPQHF	TGTGCTAGTGGTTTGGTACTTAAAGGCTCAGAGCCCCAGCATTTT
TRBV5-1	.	TRBJ2-1	TRBD2	CASSLGGSGIGNNEQFF	TGCGCCAGCAGCTTGGGGGGGAGCGGGATAGGAAACAATGAGCAGTTCTTC
TRBV27	.	TRBJ2-3	.	CASSFYSISTDTQYF	TGTGCCAGCAGTTTCTACTCCATTAGCACAGATACGCAGTATTTT
TRBV18	.	TRBJ1-3	.	CASSFQPPGSPTNTGNTIYF	TGTGCCAGCTCGTTCCAACCACCTGGGTCGCCGACTAATACTGGAAACACCATATATTTT
TRBV7-8	few	TRBJ2-7	.	CASSLDPTYEQYF	TGTGCCAGCAGCTTAGATCCCACCTACGAGCAGTACTTC
TRBV5-1	few	TRBJ1-6	TRBD1	CASSSGQGSSPLHF	TGCGCCAGCAGCTCGGGACAGGGCTCGTCACCCCTCCACTTT
TRBV5-4	.	TRBJ2-1	.	CASSPPHRDEQFF	TGTGCCAGCAGCCCGCCCCACCGCGATGAGCAGTTCTTC
TRBV2	.	TRBJ1-2	.	CASSEEAGGYTF	TGTGCCAGCAGTGAAGAGGCGGGGGGCTACACCTTC
TRBV2	.	TRBJ2-7	.	CASSRTVPYEQYF	TGTGCCAGCAGTCGGACAGTACCCTACGAGCAGTACTTC
TRBV24-1	once	TRBJ2-7	TRBD1	CATSDRGYEQYF	TGTGCCACAAGTGACAGGGGCTACGAGCAGTACTTC
TRBV5-1	.	TRBJ2-1	TRBD2	CASSPILADKDNEQFF	TGCGCCAGCAGCCCAATTCTAGCGGACAAAGACAATGAGCAGTTCTTC
TRBV19	.	TRBJ1-4	TRBD1	CASSRFGAGTDEKLFF	TGTGCCAGTAGTCGGTTTGGAGCAGGGACAGATGAAAAACTGTTTTTT
TRBV28	.	TRBJ2-3	.	CASSFGTIADTQYF	TGTGCCAGCAGTTTCGGGACCATAGCGGATACGCAGTATTTT
TRBV14	.	TRBJ2-2	.	CASSQAGSFLANTGELFF	TGTGCCAGCAGCCAAGCAGGGTCGTTCCTCGCGAACACCGGGGAGCTGTTTTTT
TRBV11-3	.	TRBJ2-5	.	CASSLDARETQYF	TGTGCCAGCAGCTTAGATGCGCGGGAGACCCAGTACTTC
TRBV19	.	TRBJ1-5	.	CASSSDYNQPQHF	TGTGCCAGCTCCTCAGACTACAATCAGCCCCAGCATTTT
TRBV9	.	TRBJ2-3	TRBD2	CASSVTSGSYTQYF	TGTGCCAGCAGCGTGACTAGCGGGAGTTATACGCAGTATTTT